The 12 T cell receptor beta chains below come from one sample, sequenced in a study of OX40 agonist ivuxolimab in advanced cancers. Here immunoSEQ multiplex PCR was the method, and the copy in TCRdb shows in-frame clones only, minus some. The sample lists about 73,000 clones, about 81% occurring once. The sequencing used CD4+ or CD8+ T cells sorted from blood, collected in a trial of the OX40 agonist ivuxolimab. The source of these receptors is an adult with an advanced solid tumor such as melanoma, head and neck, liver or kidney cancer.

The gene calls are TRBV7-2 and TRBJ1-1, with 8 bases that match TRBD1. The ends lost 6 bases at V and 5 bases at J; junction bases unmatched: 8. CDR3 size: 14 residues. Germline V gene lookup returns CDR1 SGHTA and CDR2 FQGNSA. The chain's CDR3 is CASSTTGGKTEAFF. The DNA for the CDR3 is TGTGCCAGCAGTACTACAGGGGGGAAAACTGAAGCTTTCTTT.

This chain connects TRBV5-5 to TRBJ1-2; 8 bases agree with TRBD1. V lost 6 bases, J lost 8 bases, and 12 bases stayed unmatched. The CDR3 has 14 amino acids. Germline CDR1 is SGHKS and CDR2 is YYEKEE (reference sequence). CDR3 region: CASTPGSGQGGYTF. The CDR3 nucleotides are TGTGCCAGCACCCCAGGGTCAGGACAGGGAGGCTACACCTTC. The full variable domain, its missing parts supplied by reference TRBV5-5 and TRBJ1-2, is DAGVTQSPTHLIKTRGQQVTLRCSPISGHKSVSWYQQVLGQGPQFIFQYYEKEERGRGNFPDRFSARQFPNYSSELNVNALLLGDSALYLCASTPGSGQGGYTFGSGTRLTVV.

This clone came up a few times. CDR3 nucleotide sequence: TGTGCCAGCACACAACAGGGGGAGCAGTTCTTC. Translating it yields CASTQQGEQFF. This rearrangement joins TRBV6-5 to TRBJ2-1; the match to TRBD1 covers 7 bases. CDR3 size: 11 residues. The germline gives CDR1 MNHEY, CDR2 SVGAGI. V trimming: 7 bases; J trimming: 10 bases; junction bases outside the gene matches: 4.

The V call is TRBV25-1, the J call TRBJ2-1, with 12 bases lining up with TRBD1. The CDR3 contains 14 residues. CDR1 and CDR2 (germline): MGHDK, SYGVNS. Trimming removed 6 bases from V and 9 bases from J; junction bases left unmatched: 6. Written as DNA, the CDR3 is TGTGCCAGCAGAGGGACAGGGGGCCTCGTTGAGCAGTTCTTC. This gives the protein CASRGTGGLVEQFF.

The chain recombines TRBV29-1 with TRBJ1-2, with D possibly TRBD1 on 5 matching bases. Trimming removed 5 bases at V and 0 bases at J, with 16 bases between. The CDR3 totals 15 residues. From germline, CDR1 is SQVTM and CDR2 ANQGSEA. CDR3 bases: TGCAGCGTTTCGAGACAGACAGAGGCTAACTATGGCTACACCTTC. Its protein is CSVSRQTEANYGYTF.

This chain's CDR3 is CASGQSPVGRETQYF. CDR3 in DNA: TGCGCCAGCGGCCAGAGTCCAGTAGGGCGGGAGACCCAGTACTTC. The genes are TRBV5-1 and TRBJ2-5; D is unresolved. CDR3 length equals 15 residues. The V and J ends lost 7 bases and 5 bases respectively, with 21 bases between them. Germline V gene sequence: CDR1 SGHRS, CDR2 YFSETQ.

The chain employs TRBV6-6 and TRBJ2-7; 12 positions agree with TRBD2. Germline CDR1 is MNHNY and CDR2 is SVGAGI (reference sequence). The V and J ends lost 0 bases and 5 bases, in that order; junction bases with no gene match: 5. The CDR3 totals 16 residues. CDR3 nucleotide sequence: TGTGCCAGCAGTTACTCGCCTAGCGGGGGGGTGGACGAGCAGTACTTC. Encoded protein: CASSYSPSGGVDEQYF.

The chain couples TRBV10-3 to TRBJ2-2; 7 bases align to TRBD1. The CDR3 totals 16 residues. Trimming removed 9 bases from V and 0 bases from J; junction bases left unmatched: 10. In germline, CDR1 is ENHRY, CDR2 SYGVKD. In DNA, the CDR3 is TGTGCCATTAAACAAGTAGGGGGCGCGAACACCGGGGAGCTGTTTTTT. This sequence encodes CAIKQVGGANTGELFF.

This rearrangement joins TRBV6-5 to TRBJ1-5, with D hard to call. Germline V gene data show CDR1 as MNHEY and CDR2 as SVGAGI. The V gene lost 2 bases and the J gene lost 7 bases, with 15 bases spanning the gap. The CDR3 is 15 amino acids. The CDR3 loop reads CASSYKSKGRQPQHF. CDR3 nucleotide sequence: TGTGCCAGCAGTTACAAATCCAAAGGGCGGCAGCCCCAGCATTTT.

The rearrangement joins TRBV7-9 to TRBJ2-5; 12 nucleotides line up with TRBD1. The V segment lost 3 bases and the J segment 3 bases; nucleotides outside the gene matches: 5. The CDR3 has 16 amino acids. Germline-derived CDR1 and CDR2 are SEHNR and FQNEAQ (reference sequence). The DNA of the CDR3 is TGTGCCAGCAGCTTCGGGACAGGGGGCGCCGAAGAGACCCAGTACTTC. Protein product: CASSFGTGGAEETQYF.

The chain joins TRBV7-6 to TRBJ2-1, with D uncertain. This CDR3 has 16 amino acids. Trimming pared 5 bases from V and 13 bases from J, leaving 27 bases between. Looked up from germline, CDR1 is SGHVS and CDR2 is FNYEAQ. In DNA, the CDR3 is TGTGCCAGCAGCGCTACCGAGCCGGCCCCCACAATGAAACAGTTCTTC. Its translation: CASSATEPAPTMKQFF.

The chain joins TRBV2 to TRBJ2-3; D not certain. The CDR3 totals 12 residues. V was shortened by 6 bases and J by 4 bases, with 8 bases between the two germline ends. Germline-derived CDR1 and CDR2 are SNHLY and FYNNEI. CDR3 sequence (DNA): TGTGCCAGCAGGCCCGAAGCAGATACGCAGTATTTT. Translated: CASRPEADTQYF.